This passage covers 28 T cell receptor beta chains from one sample sequenced in a study of identical twins. TCRdb itself ran the 5' RACE reads through MiXCR, one entry per CDR3 protein. The table has 350,000 to 600,000 distinct CDR3 sequences, about 14% seen once. In addition, the sample was reused for a study of yellow fever vaccine responses in identical twins.

The sequenced sample consisted of CD4+ T cells sorted from blood. The receptor set was obtained from a woman aged 18-35 years in good health.

V gene TRBV7-2 combines with J gene TRBJ2-1; D not certain. Trimming removed 3 bases from V and 5 bases from J, with 11 bases in between. CDR3 size: 14 residues. Germline V gene lookup returns CDR1 SGHTA and CDR2 FQGNSA. The CDR3 is CASSFGVGNNEQFF. The CDR3, as DNA: TGTGCCAGCAGCTTTGGGGTGGGCAACAATGAGCAGTTCTTC.

This clonotype showed up just a few times. CDR3 sequence: CASSPRPNSGGYGEQFF. The CDR3 DNA sequence: TGTGCCAGCAGCCCGCGCCCGAATAGCGGGGGGTATGGTGAGCAGTTCTTC. This chain connects TRBV4-2 to TRBJ2-1, with TRBD2 matching over 10 bases. Germline CDR1 and CDR2: LGHNA and YNFKEQ. V lost 4 bases, J lost 9 bases, and 15 bases stayed unmatched. This CDR3 is built from 17 residues.

V is TRBV30 and J is TRBJ2-3; no firm D call. The CDR3 is 12 residues long. The germline V gene encodes CDR1 GTSNPN and CDR2 SVGIG (reference sequence). V lost 8 bases to trimming and J lost 0 bases, with 9 bases between them. CDR3 bases: TGTGCCACGACACTTAGCACAGATACGCAGTATTTT. It translates to CATTLSTDTQYF. The full variable domain, its missing parts supplied by reference TRBV30 and TRBJ2-3, is SQTIHQWPATLVQPVGSPLSLECTVEGTSNPNLYWYRQAAGRGLQLLFYSVGIGQISSEVPQNLSASRPQDRQFILSSKKLLLSDSGFYLCATTLSTDTQYFGPGTRLTVL.

The rearrangement links TRBV7-9 to TRBJ2-3, with D possibly matching TRBD1 (5 bases). The CDR3 is 15 residues long. Deletions cut 1 base from V and 2 bases from J, with 10 bases between. Germline V gene sequence: CDR1 SEHNR, CDR2 FQNEAQ (reference sequence). CDR3 DNA: TGTGCCAGCAGCTTAGGACAGCTCGCCACAGATACGCAGTATTTT. Its translation is CASSLGQLATDTQYF. Drawing the rest from reference TRBV7-9 and TRBJ2-3, the complete variable domain is DTGVSQNPRHKITKRGQNVTFRCDPISEHNRLYWYRQTLGQGPEFLTYFQNEAQLEKSRLLSDRFSAERPKGSFSTLEIQRTEQGDSAMYLCASSLGQLATDTQYFGPGTRLTVL.

There are a few counts of this clonotype. V usage is TRBV25-1 and J usage is TRBJ2-3; D is ambiguous. There are 12 residues in the CDR3. Germline loops: CDR1 MGHDK, CDR2 SYGVNS. V was clipped by 3 bases and J by 5 bases, with 6 bases between them. The CDR3 here is CASSDNGDTQYF. The CDR3 nucleotides are TGTGCCAGCAGTGATAATGGAGATACGCAGTATTTT.

The sample holds a few counts of this clonotype. As DNA, the CDR3 is TGCAGCGTCCAACAGGGTATCGTCACCGGGGAGCTGTTTTTT. This sequence encodes CSVQQGIVTGELFF. The rearrangement links TRBV29-1 to TRBJ2-2, with D perhaps TRBD1 (6 bases). The germline CDR1 and CDR2 sequences are SQVTM and ANQGSEA. CDR3 size: 14 residues. Deletions cut 6 bases from V and 4 bases from J, with 15 bases between.

The rearrangement joins TRBV7-2 to TRBJ2-1; D is ambiguous. Germline V CDR1 and CDR2: SGHTA, FQGNSA. V shed 0 bases and J shed 1 base, with 16 bases lying between them. The CDR3 runs to 18 residues. CDR3 in DNA: TGTGCCAGCAGCTTAGCGCCTCCTAGTGCTAGGTCCTACAATGAGCAGTTCTTC. Protein sequence: CASSLAPPSARSYNEQFF.

This clonotype has a handful of counts. J is TRBJ2-5 and V is TRBV7-9; unclear D gene. Deletions cut 0 bases from V and 2 bases from J, with 10 bases between. Germline lookup yields CDR1 SEHNR and CDR2 FQNEAQ (reference sequence). The CDR3 has 15 residues. CDR3 nucleotide sequence: TGTGCCAGCAGCTTAGCGCTATCTGAACAAGAGACCCAGTACTTC. This sequence encodes CASSLALSEQETQYF.

This clonotype was counted at least ten times. The chain couples TRBV5-1 to TRBJ2-5; D unresolved. Per the germline V gene, CDR1 is SGHRS and CDR2 is YFSETQ. V was clipped by 0 bases and J by 2 bases, with 11 bases between them. The CDR3 covers 15 residues. CDR3 in amino acids: CASSLGLLGQETQYF. The CDR3 nucleotides are TGCGCCAGCAGCTTGGGGCTATTGGGTCAAGAGACCCAGTACTTC.

This clonotype was counted ten times or more. The chain has TRBV12-3 or TRBV12-4 and TRBJ1-1, with a weak D call TRBD1 (6 bases). V lost 6 bases and J lost 1, with 15 bases in between. The length of the CDR3 is 15 residues. This CDR3 reads CASRHRDNSNTEAFF. In DNA, the CDR3 is TGTGCCAGCAGACACCGGGACAATTCGAACACTGAAGCTTTCTTT.

The V call is TRBV6-2 or TRBV6-3, the J call TRBJ2-7, with D possibly being TRBD1 (6 bases). The CDR3 has 16 amino acids. Trimming shortened V by 6 bases and J by 0 bases, and 18 bases separated the two germline ends. Per the germline V gene, CDR1 is MNHEY and CDR2 is SVGEGT. The CDR3 DNA follows: TGTGCCAGCAGCAGATACGGACAGCCGCTCTCCTACGAGCAGTACTTC. It yields the protein CASSRYGQPLSYEQYF.

The rearrangement uses TRBV7-9 and TRBJ2-7; TRBD1 or TRBD2 may be the D gene (5 bases each). The CDR3 covers 13 residues. CDR1 and CDR2 from the germline V gene are SEHNR and FQNEAQ (reference sequence). The V end was cut by 8 bases, the J end by 5 bases, with 16 bases between. The CDR3 DNA reads TGTGCCAGCGGAGCCCGATTGGGACACGAGCAGTACTTC. It translates to CASGARLGHEQYF.

The V and J genes are TRBV14 and TRBJ2-1, with 7 bases matching TRBD2. Trimming took 2 bases from V and 8 from J; bases not matched to a gene: 15. Looked up from germline, CDR1 is SGHDN and CDR2 is FVKESK. The CDR3 is 17 residues long. The chain's CDR3 is CASSQTGRRLAWDEQFF. As DNA, the CDR3 is TGTGCCAGCAGCCAAACGGGTCGACGACTAGCTTGGGATGAGCAGTTCTTC.

The genes are TRBV7-2 and TRBJ1-4; D remains unclear. Trimming left V 2 bases short and J 7 bases short, with 8 bases between. Germline V CDR1 and CDR2: SGHTA, FQGNSA. The CDR3 is made up of 13 amino acids. The CDR3 sequence: CASSLTPLEKLFF. DNA for the CDR3: TGTGCCAGCAGCTTAACTCCTCTTGAAAAACTGTTTTTT. Using reference TRBV7-2 and TRBJ1-4 for the parts outside the CDR3, the full variable domain is GAGVSQSPSNKVTEKGKDVELRCDPISGHTALYWYRQSLGQGLEFLIYFQGNSAPDKSGLPSDRFSAERTGGSVSTLTIQRTQQEDSAVYLCASSLTPLEKLFFGSGTQLSVL.

Comments on this clonotype: A read error may account for a junction end that differs from germline. The chain recombines TRBV5-1 with TRBJ1-2; D is possibly TRBD1 (6 bases). The V gene's germline CDR1 is SGHRS and CDR2 YFSETQ. This CDR3 has 15 residues. The CDR3 is CASSLEGEPGYDYTF. CDR3 bases: TGCGCCAGCAGCTTGGAGGGGGAACCTGGCTATGACTACACCTTC.

The rearrangement links TRBV19 to TRBJ2-5; perhaps TRBD2 as D (5 bases). The CDR3 runs 14 residues. V lost 5 bases and J 5 bases, leaving 15 bases between the germline ends. The germline CDR1 and CDR2 sequences are LNHDA and SQIVND (reference sequence). CDR3 sequence reads: CASSATGEAETQYF. In nucleotides, the CDR3 is TGTGCCAGTAGTGCCACCGGGGAAGCGGAGACCCAGTACTTC.

This clonotype turned up a few times. The chain couples TRBV7-2 to TRBJ2-2; D not certain. This CDR3 has 15 residues. Between the trimmed V and J ends, which lost 2 bases and 0 bases, there was a span of 7 bases. Looked up from germline, CDR1 is SGHTA and CDR2 is FQGNSA. The CDR3 spells CASSLTSSNTGELFF. CDR3 sequence (DNA): TGTGCCAGCAGCTTAACCAGCTCGAACACCGGGGAGCTGTTTTTT.

The CDR3 reads CASSQTMFSSYNEQFF. The CDR3 bases are TGTGCCAGCAGCCAGACTATGTTCAGCTCCTACAATGAGCAGTTCTTC. This chain uses TRBV4-2 with TRBJ2-1; the D gene is possibly TRBD2 (5 bases). The CDR3 contains 16 residues. Looked up from germline, CDR1 is LGHNA and CDR2 is YNFKEQ. V shed 3 bases and J shed 0 bases, with 12 bases lying between them.

The table lists this clonotype with a few counts. The chain combines TRBV21-1 with TRBJ2-2. TRBV21-1 is shown as a pseudogene. The CDR3 contains 15 residues. The CDR3 loop reads CASNSVDSSTGELFF. The CDR3 nucleotides read TGTGCCAGCAACTCCGTCGATAGCTCTACCGGGGAGCTGTTTTTT.

The rearrangement links TRBV6-5 to TRBJ2-2; the D gene is possibly TRBD1 (5 bases). Germline-derived CDR1 and CDR2 are MNHEY and SVGAGI. Trimming left V 2 bases short and J 4 bases short, with 17 bases between. This CDR3 region has 17 residues. The DNA of the CDR3 is TGTGCCAGCAGTTACAGGCGCTTTGGGGCGCGCACCGGGGAGCTGTTTTTT. Translating gives CASSYRRFGARTGELFF.

The CDR3 reads CASSAATGFGNEQFF. The CDR3 DNA follows: TGTGCCAGCTCGGCCGCGACAGGGTTTGGAAATGAGCAGTTCTTC. The chain has TRBV18 and TRBJ2-1; 7 nucleotides agree with TRBD1. After removal of 6 bases from V and 7 bases from J, the junction contained 12 bases not matched to a gene. Germline assignment: CDR1 KGHSH and CDR2 LQKENI. The length of the CDR3 is 15 residues.

This clonotype was recorded many times. The genes are TRBV20-1 and TRBJ1-1, with D unclear. Trimming took 0 bases from V and 8 from J, leaving 10 bases between them. This CDR3 region has 12 residues. CDR1 DFQATT and CDR2 SNEGSKA come from the germline V gene (reference sequence). CDR3 protein: CSARDLPLEAFF. CDR3 DNA: TGCAGTGCTAGAGATCTTCCCCTGGAAGCTTTCTTT.

This clonotype appeared many times. The chain carries TRBV5-1 and TRBJ2-5, with 8 bases aligning to TRBD2. CDR3 length: 14 residues. V lost 4 bases to trimming and J lost 1 base; unmatched junction nucleotides: 3. CDR1 is SGHRS and CDR2 is YFSETQ in the germline V gene. The CDR3 DNA follows: TGCGCCAGCAGCGTCACTAGCGGCCAAGAGACCCAGTACTTC. It encodes CASSVTSGQETQYF. The full variable domain, completed using reference TRBV5-1 and TRBJ2-5, is KAGVTQTPRYLIKTRGQQVTLSCSPISGHRSVSWYQQTPGQGLQFLFEYFSETQRNKGNFPGRFSGRQFSNSRSEMNVSTLELGDSALYLCASSVTSGQETQYFGPGTRLLVL.

The rearrangement uses TRBV20-1 and TRBJ2-1; 9 bases match TRBD1. CDR1 is DFQATT and CDR2 is SNEGSKA in the germline V gene (reference sequence). The CDR3 contains 13 residues. Trimming cost V 3 bases and J 6 bases; bases outside gene matches: 3. Here the CDR3 reads CSARGGQGNEQFF. The DNA for the CDR3 is TGCAGTGCTAGGGGGGGACAGGGCAATGAGCAGTTCTTC.

The genes are TRBV7-8 and TRBJ2-7; D is unresolved. Germline CDR1 is SGHVS and CDR2 is FQNEAQ. CDR3 length: 12 amino acids. The V gene lost 4 bases and the J gene lost 3 bases, with 7 bases spanning the gap. CDR3 loop: CASSYPFYEQYF. DNA for the CDR3: TGTGCCAGCAGCTACCCATTCTACGAGCAGTACTTC.

The J gene is TRBJ1-2, the V gene TRBV30, with D hard to call. The CDR3 extends over 13 amino acids. The V end was cut by 1 base, the J end by 8 bases, with 14 bases between. Germline V CDR1 and CDR2: GTSNPN, SVGIG (reference sequence). The CDR3 DNA is TGTGCCTGGAGTGCCGGGCCATCTAGAGGCTACACCTTC. Residues: CAWSAGPSRGYTF.

The chain links TRBV24-1 to TRBJ2-1; 10 positions match TRBD2. The CDR3 runs to 14 residues. The ends lost 9 bases at V and 5 bases at J; junction bases unmatched: 6. Germline values: CDR1 KGHDR, CDR2 SFDVKD. The CDR3 sequence: CATPSGSVHNEQFF. The CDR3 DNA sequence: TGTGCCACCCCTAGCGGGAGCGTCCACAATGAGCAGTTCTTC.

Only a few counts were recorded for this clonotype. The chain employs TRBV5-6 and TRBJ1-1, with no clear D. Per the germline V gene, CDR1 is SGHDT and CDR2 is YYEEEE. CDR3 size: 14 residues. V gave up 0 bases and J gave up 7 bases, with 13 bases separating them. This CDR3 is CASSLVLGPHEAFF. DNA for the CDR3: TGTGCCAGCAGCTTGGTCTTAGGGCCCCATGAAGCTTTCTTT.